This T cell receptor beta chain was captured in a study of radiotherapy plus CTLA-4 blockade in lung cancer. Study background: Overall, approximately 19% of patients showed an objective response, while around 34% attained disease control. Study-wide results and caveats: It was early blood T cell clone dynamics, with interferon-beta, that reportedly best predicted response.

Points on this clone: Its specificity is not known.

Patients had chemo-refractory metastatic non-small-cell lung cancer and received focal radiation plus CTLA-4 blockade that used ipilimumab. Some clones are missing from TCRdb's copy, which holds only in-frame ones; the method was immunoSEQ multiplex PCR. Among 78,000 or so clones listed, around 87% were seen once. Per the germline V gene, CDR1 is MNHNS and CDR2 is SASEGT. V gave up 6 bases and J gave up 6 bases; unmatched junction bases: 6. The CDR3 consists of 13 residues. The sequence came from a human donor with non-small cell lung cancer who had stable disease on radiotherapy plus ipilimumab. This rearrangement joins TRBV6-1 to TRBJ2-3; 7 bases are shared with TRBD1. Material: peripheral blood, obtained from a patient treated with radiotherapy plus ipilimumab. The CDR3 DNA follows: TGTGCCAGCAGGGGTACGACAGGGGATACGCAGTATTTT. It specifies CASRGTTGDTQYF.